This note documents a single TCR beta chain sequence. Its antigen is not identified. This entry belongs to a study of Ad26.COV2.S vaccination and SARS-CoV-2 variants. The CDR3 covers 16 residues. Trimming took off 2 bases at V and 1 base at J, with 14 bases between the two ends. Per the germline V gene, CDR1 is KGHSH and CDR2 is LQKENI. TCRdb's table, derived via immunoSEQ multiplex PCR, lists solely in-frame clones and lacks some. In the table there are 250,000 to 300,000 clones, roughly 86% of which are singletons. Stated treatment: around 19 received Ad26.COV2.S at low or high dose, single or two shots; several received placebo; per-sample allocation not given. Sample collection was performed on day 63 after the first vaccine or placebo injection. As its vector, the vaccine had Ad26, which expressed Wuhan-strain SARS-CoV-2 spike. Whole-study results and caveats: Considerable breadth of spike-specific CD8+ and CD4+ T cell responses has reportedly been documented following vaccination. TCR breadth and depth estimates may have understated total T cell responses. Non-spike TCR breadth was similar in vaccine and placebo recipients.

The starting material was peripheral blood, obtained in a trial of Ad26.COV2.S vaccine versus placebo. The chain joins TRBV18 to TRBJ1-1; D is possibly TRBD1 (6 bases). The TCR sequence derives from a person between 18 and 59 years old who received the Ad26.COV2.S COVID-19 vaccine or a placebo. The CDR3 sequence: CASSPRGGRENTEAFF. In DNA form, the CDR3 reads TGTGCCAGCTCACCAAGGGGGGGCAGGGAGAACACTGAAGCTTTCTTT.